This TCR beta chain derives from a study of blood T cell repertoires in COVID-19. The overall study: Samples taken during acute and convalescent COVID-19 were collected in the United States, Italy and Spain. The analysed material was cDNA or gDNA that came from T cells, B-cell-depleted T cells, or PBMCs.

Germline CDR1 is SQVTM and CDR2 is ANQGSEA. J was trimmed by 1 base and V by 1 base; bases with no gene match: 5. This CDR3 is 16 amino acids long. Per the original data handling: Estimates of nucleated cell counts were drawn from the amplification of reference gene primers. Sequenced by immunoSEQ multiplex PCR; TCRdb stores in-frame clones only, minus some. V, J and clone size reflect that table, while D and trimming were determined from the DNA. The data hold under 250,000 clones, with under 85% observed a single time. The rearrangement uses TRBV29-1 and TRBJ2-2; 8 positions match TRBD2. Sequences were obtained from peripheral blood. The clonotype comes from a human donor in a cohort sampled during active COVID-19. CDR3 DNA sequence: TGCAGCGTTGAAGCGGGGGGGACTCAGAACACCGGGGAGCTGTTTTTT. Protein sequence: CSVEAGGTQNTGELFF.